A selection of T cell receptor beta chains follows, all from one sample in a study of T cell repertoires in aging, cancer and after chemotherapy. TCRdb independently ran MiXCR on the multiplex PCR reads; one entry per CDR3 protein. The sample lists around 1,300 distinct CDR3 sequences, approximately 22% occurring once. The sequencing input was blood. The source of these receptors is a human donor in good health. CDR3s include the opening cysteine and the closing phenylalanine or tryptophan. The order of the fields is J gene, V gene, D gene, clone size, CDR3 DNA, CDR3 protein. D genes are given only for firm matches. Rows give clone size only sometimes, using once, few, many, or a class for an expanded clone.

j_call: TRBJ1-2
v_call: TRBV6-5
d_call: TRBD1
clone_size: large
cdr3_nt: TGTGCCAGCAGGAAGGGGGCCAGGAATGGCTACACCTTC
cdr3_aa: CASRKGARNGYTF

j_call: TRBJ2-7
v_call: TRBV5-4
d_call: TRBD1
clone_size: medium-sized
cdr3_nt: TGTGCCAGCAGCTTTTTCTCAGGGGGCAGGGAGCAGTACTTC
cdr3_aa: CASSFFSGGREQYF

j_call: TRBJ2-1
v_call: TRBV5-1
d_call: .
clone_size: medium-sized
cdr3_nt: TGCGCCAGCAGCTTGGTTGCTAGCAGATACAATGAGCAGTTCTTC
cdr3_aa: CASSLVASRYNEQFF

j_call: TRBJ2-2
v_call: TRBV5-1
d_call: .
clone_size: .
cdr3_nt: TGCGCCAGCAGCTCCAGGGTCGGGGGGGAGCTGTTTTTT
cdr3_aa: CASSSRVGGELFF

j_call: TRBJ1-1
v_call: TRBV6-2/TRBV6-3
d_call: .
clone_size: few
cdr3_nt: TGTGCCAGCAGTTCCTCGGGAAGCCCTGAAGCTTTCTTT
cdr3_aa: CASSSSGSPEAFF

j_call: TRBJ2-5
v_call: TRBV11-1
d_call: TRBD1
clone_size: large
cdr3_nt: TGTGCCAGCAGGCGCCCGGGACAGAAGCAAGAGACCCAGTACTTC
cdr3_aa: CASRRPGQKQETQYF

j_call: TRBJ2-1
v_call: TRBV12-3/TRBV12-4
d_call: TRBD2
clone_size: medium-sized
cdr3_nt: TGTGCCAGCAGTTTTTCCCCGTTGGGTAGCGGGGCCTACAATGAGCAGTTCTTC
cdr3_aa: CASSFSPLGSGAYNEQFF

j_call: TRBJ2-2
v_call: TRBV11-3
d_call: .
clone_size: .
cdr3_nt: TGTGCCAGCAGCTTATCATCTCACTTATACGGGGAGCTGTTTTTT
cdr3_aa: CASSLSSHLYGELFF

j_call: TRBJ2-7
v_call: TRBV6-1
d_call: .
clone_size: medium-sized
cdr3_nt: TGTGCCAGCAGTGAAGTCGGGCCACGAAGCGAGCAGTACTTC
cdr3_aa: CASSEVGPRSEQYF

j_call: TRBJ2-3
v_call: TRBV14
d_call: .
clone_size: few
cdr3_nt: TGTGCCAGCAGCCCATTAGGGCGGGATACGCAGTATTTT
cdr3_aa: CASSPLGRDTQYF

j_call: TRBJ2-1
v_call: TRBV6-6
d_call: .
clone_size: large
cdr3_nt: TGTGCCAGCAGTTACAGGGGGGCCTACAATGAGCAGTTCTTC
cdr3_aa: CASSYRGAYNEQFF

j_call: TRBJ2-3
v_call: TRBV20-1
d_call: TRBD1
clone_size: few
cdr3_nt: TGCAGTGCGTGGCCGGGACAGGCTTCATTCGGCACAGATACGCAGTATTTT
cdr3_aa: CSAWPGQASFGTDTQYF

j_call: TRBJ1-2
v_call: TRBV5-1
d_call: TRBD1
clone_size: medium-sized
cdr3_nt: TGCGCCAGCAGCTCGACAGGGGAGGGCTACACCTTC
cdr3_aa: CASSSTGEGYTF

j_call: TRBJ2-1
v_call: TRBV7-9
d_call: .
clone_size: few
cdr3_nt: TGTGCCAGCAGCGAGAGACAGTCCCTCTCCTACAATGAGCAGTTCTTC
cdr3_aa: CASSERQSLSYNEQFF

j_call: TRBJ1-2
v_call: TRBV2
d_call: .
clone_size: .
cdr3_nt: TGTGCCAGCAGGGTAGGGCCAGACGGCTACACCTTC
cdr3_aa: CASRVGPDGYTF

j_call: TRBJ1-2
v_call: TRBV24-1
d_call: .
clone_size: few
cdr3_nt: TGTGCCACCCAGGGAATCAGCGGTGTGGACTATGGCTACACCTTC
cdr3_aa: CATQGISGVDYGYTF

j_call: TRBJ2-3
v_call: TRBV15
d_call: .
clone_size: medium-sized
cdr3_nt: TGTGCCACCAGCGGAACCGACAGGTGGAAGGCGGATACGCAGTATTTT
cdr3_aa: CATSGTDRWKADTQYF

j_call: TRBJ1-1
v_call: TRBV12-3/TRBV12-4
d_call: .
clone_size: few
cdr3_nt: TGTGCCAGCAGTCATAGCACTGAAGCTTTCTTT
cdr3_aa: CASSHSTEAFF

j_call: TRBJ1-1
v_call: TRBV30
d_call: .
clone_size: few
cdr3_nt: TGTGCCTGGAGTCGGGGGGGGAGCGCTGAAGCTTTCTTT
cdr3_aa: CAWSRGGSAEAFF

j_call: TRBJ1-6
v_call: TRBV27
d_call: .
clone_size: medium-sized
cdr3_nt: TGTGCCAGCAGTTTATTGGCCGGCTTAAATTCACCCCTCCACTTT
cdr3_aa: CASSLLAGLNSPLHF

j_call: TRBJ2-5
v_call: TRBV6-4
d_call: .
clone_size: medium-sized
cdr3_nt: TGTGCCAGCAGTGCACTGGAGGGGGCGACCCAGTACTTC
cdr3_aa: CASSALEGATQYF

j_call: TRBJ1-3
v_call: TRBV19
d_call: .
clone_size: large
cdr3_nt: TGTGCCAGTAATCCAGGGCCTGGAAACACCATATATTTT
cdr3_aa: CASNPGPGNTIYF

j_call: TRBJ2-1
v_call: TRBV5-5
d_call: TRBD2
clone_size: large
cdr3_nt: TGTGCCAGCAGCCGAACTTTTTCTAGCGGGAGGTTGGGCAATGAGCAGTTCTTC
cdr3_aa: CASSRTFSSGRLGNEQFF

j_call: TRBJ1-1
v_call: TRBV19
d_call: .
clone_size: medium-sized
cdr3_nt: TGTGCCACCAAGGGAGGGGTAGAGAACACTGAAGCTTTCTTT
cdr3_aa: CATKGGVENTEAFF

j_call: TRBJ2-1
v_call: TRBV11-2
d_call: TRBD2
clone_size: .
cdr3_nt: TGTGCCAGCAGCCCTCCTACCGGGGCTCAAGCGGGAACTGCCTACAATGAGCAGTTCTTC
cdr3_aa: CASSPPTGAQAGTAYNEQFF

j_call: TRBJ1-5
v_call: TRBV18
d_call: TRBD1
clone_size: medium-sized
cdr3_nt: TGTGCCAGCTCACCACCGGGACAGGGAGGGAGGAATCAGCCCCAGCATTTT
cdr3_aa: CASSPPGQGGRNQPQHF

j_call: TRBJ1-2
v_call: TRBV11-1
d_call: TRBD1
clone_size: large
cdr3_nt: TGTGCCAGCAGCTATGGGACAGCTGGGGTTGTCTATGGCTACACCTTC
cdr3_aa: CASSYGTAGVVYGYTF

j_call: TRBJ2-7
v_call: TRBV5-5
d_call: TRBD2
clone_size: medium-sized
cdr3_nt: TGTGCCAGCAGCCTTCTCGGGCAATCAGATCGCCTAGCGGGAGGGCCCGAGCAGTACTTC
cdr3_aa: CASSLLGQSDRLAGGPEQYF

j_call: TRBJ2-1
v_call: TRBV6-5
d_call: .
clone_size: large
cdr3_nt: TGTGCCAGCAGTTTGAATAGCGGTGAGCAGTTCTTC
cdr3_aa: CASSLNSGEQFF

j_call: TRBJ1-1
v_call: TRBV18
d_call: .
clone_size: .
cdr3_nt: TGTGCCAGCTCACCACCAGCTGGTCTCAACACTGAAGCTTTCTTT
cdr3_aa: CASSPPAGLNTEAFF

j_call: TRBJ1-4
v_call: TRBV19
d_call: .
clone_size: hyperexpanded
cdr3_nt: TGTGCCAGCAGATACACAACTGCAACTAATGAAAAACTGTTTTTT
cdr3_aa: CASRYTTATNEKLFF

j_call: TRBJ2-3
v_call: TRBV20-1
d_call: .
clone_size: few
cdr3_nt: TGCAGTGCTAGAGTTTACTACCCGAGGGATACGCAGTATTTT
cdr3_aa: CSARVYYPRDTQYF

j_call: TRBJ2-3
v_call: TRBV14
d_call: .
clone_size: .
cdr3_nt: TGTGCCAGCAGCCCATTAGGGCGGGATACGAAGTATTTT
cdr3_aa: CASSPLGRDTKYF

j_call: TRBJ2-4
v_call: TRBV5-1
d_call: TRBD1
clone_size: .
cdr3_nt: TGCGCCAGCAGCCCTGGACAGGGGGCGGTAATTCAGTACTTC
cdr3_aa: CASSPGQGAVIQYF

j_call: TRBJ1-2
v_call: TRBV27
d_call: .
clone_size: medium-sized
cdr3_nt: TGTGCCAGCAGTTTATCGAAGGCCTCCTATGGCTACACCTTC
cdr3_aa: CASSLSKASYGYTF

j_call: TRBJ1-1
v_call: TRBV5-6
d_call: TRBD1
clone_size: .
cdr3_nt: TGTGCCAGGAGCCGAACAGGACAGGGAACTGAAGCTTTCTTT
cdr3_aa: CARSRTGQGTEAFF

j_call: TRBJ1-2
v_call: TRBV24-1
d_call: TRBD1
clone_size: .
cdr3_nt: TGTGCCACCAGGAAGACAGGGGGGGATGGCTACACCTTC
cdr3_aa: CATRKTGGDGYTF

j_call: TRBJ2-7
v_call: TRBV28
d_call: TRBD2
clone_size: .
cdr3_nt: TGTGCCAGCAGGTCTAGCGGGAGTCGCTACGAGCAGTACTTC
cdr3_aa: CASRSSGSRYEQYF

j_call: TRBJ2-7
v_call: TRBV6-2/TRBV6-3
d_call: .
clone_size: medium-sized
cdr3_nt: TGTGCCAGCAGTTACCTCGACGACAGGAGGGACGAGCAGTACTTC
cdr3_aa: CASSYLDDRRDEQYF